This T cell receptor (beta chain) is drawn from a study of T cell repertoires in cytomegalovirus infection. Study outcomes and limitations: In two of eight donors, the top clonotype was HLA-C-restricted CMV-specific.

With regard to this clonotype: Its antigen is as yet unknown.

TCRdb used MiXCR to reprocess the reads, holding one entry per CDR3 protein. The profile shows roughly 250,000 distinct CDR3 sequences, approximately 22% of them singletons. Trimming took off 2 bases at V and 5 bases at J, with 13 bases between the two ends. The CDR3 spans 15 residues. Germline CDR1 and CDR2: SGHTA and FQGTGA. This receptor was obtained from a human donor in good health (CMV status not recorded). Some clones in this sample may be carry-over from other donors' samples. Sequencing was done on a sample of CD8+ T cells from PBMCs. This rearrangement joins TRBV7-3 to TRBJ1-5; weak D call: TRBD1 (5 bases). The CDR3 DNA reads TGTGCCAGCAGCTTACGGGGGGGAATTGATCAGCCCCAGCATTTT. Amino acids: CASSLRGGIDQPQHF.